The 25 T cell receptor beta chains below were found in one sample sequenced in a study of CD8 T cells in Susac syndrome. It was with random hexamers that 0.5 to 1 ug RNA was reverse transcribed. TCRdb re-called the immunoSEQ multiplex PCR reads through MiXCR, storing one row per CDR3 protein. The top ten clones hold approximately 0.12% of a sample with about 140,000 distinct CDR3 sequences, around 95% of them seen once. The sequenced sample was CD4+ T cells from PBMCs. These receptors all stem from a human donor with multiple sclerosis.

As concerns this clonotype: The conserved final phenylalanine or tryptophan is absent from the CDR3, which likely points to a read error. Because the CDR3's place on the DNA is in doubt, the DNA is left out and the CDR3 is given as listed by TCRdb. CDR3 loop: CASSSLDREGVV. The chain recombines TRBV28 with TRBJ2-1; the table gives TRBD1 as D, unverified against the DNA. In germline, CDR1 is MDHEN, CDR2 SYDVKM. The CDR3 length equals 12 residues, ends included.

The CDR3 DNA sequence: TGCAGCGTTACAGTTCTGGTGGCGGGGGGAGGCGAGCAGTACTTC. Its protein is CSVTVLVAGGGEQYF. V and J are TRBV29-1 and TRBJ2-7; 8 bases are a match to TRBD2. The CDR3 is made up of 15 amino acids. V was clipped by 5 bases and J by 6 bases; unmatched bases: 15. CDR1 is SQVTM and CDR2 is ANQGSEA in the germline V gene.

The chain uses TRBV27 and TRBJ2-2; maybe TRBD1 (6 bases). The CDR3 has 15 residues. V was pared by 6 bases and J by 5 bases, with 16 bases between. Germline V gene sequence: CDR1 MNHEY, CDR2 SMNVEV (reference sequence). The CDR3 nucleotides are TGTGCCAGCAGGAGGTCGAGGGGGTCAACCGGGGAGCTGTTTTTT. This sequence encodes CASRRSRGSTGELFF.

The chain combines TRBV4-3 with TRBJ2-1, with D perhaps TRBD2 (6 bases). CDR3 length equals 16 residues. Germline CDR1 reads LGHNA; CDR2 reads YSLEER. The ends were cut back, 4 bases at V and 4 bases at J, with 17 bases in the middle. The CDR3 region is CASSPTPAGLYNEQFF. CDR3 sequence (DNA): TGCGCCAGCAGCCCAACCCCCGCGGGACTTTACAATGAGCAGTTCTTC.

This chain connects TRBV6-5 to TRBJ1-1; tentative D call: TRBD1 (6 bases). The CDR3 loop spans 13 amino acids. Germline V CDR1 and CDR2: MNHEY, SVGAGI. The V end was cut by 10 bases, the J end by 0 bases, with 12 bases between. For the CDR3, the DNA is TGTGCCACCCTGGACAGTTTGAACACTGAAGCTTTCTTT. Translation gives CATLDSLNTEAFF.

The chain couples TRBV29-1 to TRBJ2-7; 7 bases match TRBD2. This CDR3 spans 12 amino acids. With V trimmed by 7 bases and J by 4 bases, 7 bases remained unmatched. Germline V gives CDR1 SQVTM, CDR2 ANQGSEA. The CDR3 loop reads CSASGGPYEQYF. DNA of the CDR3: TGCAGCGCCTCGGGGGGTCCTTACGAGCAGTACTTC.

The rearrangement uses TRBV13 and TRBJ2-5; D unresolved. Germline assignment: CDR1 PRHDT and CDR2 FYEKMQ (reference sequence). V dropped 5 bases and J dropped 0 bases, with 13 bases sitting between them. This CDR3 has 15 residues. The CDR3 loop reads CASSVDGPYQETQYF. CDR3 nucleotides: TGTGCCAGCAGCGTCGACGGGCCGTACCAAGAGACCCAGTACTTC.

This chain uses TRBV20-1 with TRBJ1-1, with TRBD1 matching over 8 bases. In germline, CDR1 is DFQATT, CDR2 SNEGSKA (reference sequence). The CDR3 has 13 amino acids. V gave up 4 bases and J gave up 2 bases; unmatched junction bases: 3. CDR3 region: CSAKTGANTEAFF. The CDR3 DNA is TGCAGTGCTAAGACAGGGGCAAACACTGAAGCTTTCTTT.

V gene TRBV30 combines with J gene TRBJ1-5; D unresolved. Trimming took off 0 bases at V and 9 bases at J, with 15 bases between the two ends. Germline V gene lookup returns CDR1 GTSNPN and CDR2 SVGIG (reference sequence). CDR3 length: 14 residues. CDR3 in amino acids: CAWSVNPKPSPQHF. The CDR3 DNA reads TGTGCCTGGAGTGTAAACCCTAAACCGTCGCCCCAGCATTTT.

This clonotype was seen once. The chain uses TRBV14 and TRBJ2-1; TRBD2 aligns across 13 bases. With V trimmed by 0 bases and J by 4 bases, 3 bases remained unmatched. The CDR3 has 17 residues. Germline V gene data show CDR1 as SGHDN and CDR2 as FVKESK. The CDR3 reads CASSQEPGLAGYNEQFF. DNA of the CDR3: TGTGCCAGCAGCCAAGAACCGGGACTAGCGGGGTACAATGAGCAGTTCTTC.

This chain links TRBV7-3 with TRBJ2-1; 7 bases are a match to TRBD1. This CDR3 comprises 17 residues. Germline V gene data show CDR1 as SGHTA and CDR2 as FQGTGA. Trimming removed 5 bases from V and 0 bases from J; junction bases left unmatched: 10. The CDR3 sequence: CASSESRGQGSYNEQFF. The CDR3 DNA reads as TGTGCCAGCAGCGAATCGAGGGGGCAAGGCTCCTACAATGAGCAGTTCTTC.

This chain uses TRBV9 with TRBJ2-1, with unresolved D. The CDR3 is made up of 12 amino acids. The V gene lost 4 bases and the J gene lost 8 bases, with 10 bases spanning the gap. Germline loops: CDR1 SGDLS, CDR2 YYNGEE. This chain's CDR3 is CASSLSGDEQFF. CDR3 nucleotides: TGTGCCAGCAGCTTGAGTGGGGATGAGCAGTTCTTC.

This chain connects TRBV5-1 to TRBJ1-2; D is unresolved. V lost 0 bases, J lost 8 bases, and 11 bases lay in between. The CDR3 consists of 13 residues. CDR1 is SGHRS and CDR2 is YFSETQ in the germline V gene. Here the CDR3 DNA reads TGCGCCAGCAGCTTGGAGAATGGTCGCGGCTACACCTTC. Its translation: CASSLENGRGYTF.

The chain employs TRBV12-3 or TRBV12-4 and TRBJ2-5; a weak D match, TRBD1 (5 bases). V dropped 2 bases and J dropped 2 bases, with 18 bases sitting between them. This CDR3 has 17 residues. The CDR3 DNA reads TGTGCCAGCAGTTTAAACCCCCACCGCCGACAGCAAGAGACCCAGTACTTC. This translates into CASSLNPHRRQQETQYF.

CDR3 loop: CSASWGEPTDTQYF. For the CDR3, the DNA is TGCAGTGCTAGTTGGGGGGAACCAACAGATACGCAGTATTTT. The chain is built from TRBV20-1 and TRBJ2-3; tentative D call: TRBD2 (6 bases). V dropped 3 bases and J dropped 3 bases, with 13 bases sitting between them. This CDR3 is 14 amino acids long. Germline V CDR1 and CDR2: DFQATT, SNEGSKA (reference sequence).

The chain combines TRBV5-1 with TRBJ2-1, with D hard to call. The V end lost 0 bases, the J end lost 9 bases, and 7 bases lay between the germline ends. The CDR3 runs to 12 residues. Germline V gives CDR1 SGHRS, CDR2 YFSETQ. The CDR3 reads CASSLEWGEQFF. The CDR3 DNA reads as TGCGCCAGCAGCTTGGAATGGGGTGAGCAGTTCTTC.

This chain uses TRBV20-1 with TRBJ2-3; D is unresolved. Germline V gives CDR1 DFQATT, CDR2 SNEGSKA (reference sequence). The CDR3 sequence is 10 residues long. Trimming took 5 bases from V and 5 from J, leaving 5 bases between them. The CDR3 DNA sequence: TGCAGTGCTCAAGTAGATACGCAGTATTTT. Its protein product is CSAQVDTQYF.

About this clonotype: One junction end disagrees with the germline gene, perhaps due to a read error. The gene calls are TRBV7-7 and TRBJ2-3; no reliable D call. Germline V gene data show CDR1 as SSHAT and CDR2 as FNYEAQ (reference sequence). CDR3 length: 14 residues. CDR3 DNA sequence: TGTGCTAGCAGCCCGGGTCACAGCACAGATACGCAGTATTTT. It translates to CASSPGHSTDTQYF.

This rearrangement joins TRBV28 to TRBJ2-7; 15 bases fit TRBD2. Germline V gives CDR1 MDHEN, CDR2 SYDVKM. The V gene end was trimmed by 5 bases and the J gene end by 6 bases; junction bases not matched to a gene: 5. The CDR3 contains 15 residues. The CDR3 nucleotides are TGTGCCAGCAGTCCAGGGACTAGCGGGAGGAGCGAGCAGTACTTC. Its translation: CASSPGTSGRSEQYF.

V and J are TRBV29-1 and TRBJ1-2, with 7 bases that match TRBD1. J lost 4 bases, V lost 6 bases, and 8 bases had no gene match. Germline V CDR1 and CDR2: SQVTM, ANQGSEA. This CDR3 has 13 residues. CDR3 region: CSVRTGLSYGYTF. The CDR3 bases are TGCAGCGTCCGGACAGGCCTTTCCTATGGCTACACCTTC.

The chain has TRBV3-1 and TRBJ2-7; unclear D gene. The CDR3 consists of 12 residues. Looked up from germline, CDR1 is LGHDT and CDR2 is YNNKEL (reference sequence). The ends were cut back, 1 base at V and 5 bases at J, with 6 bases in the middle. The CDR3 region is CASSQVPHEQYF. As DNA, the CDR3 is TGTGCCAGCAGCCAAGTCCCACACGAGCAGTACTTC.

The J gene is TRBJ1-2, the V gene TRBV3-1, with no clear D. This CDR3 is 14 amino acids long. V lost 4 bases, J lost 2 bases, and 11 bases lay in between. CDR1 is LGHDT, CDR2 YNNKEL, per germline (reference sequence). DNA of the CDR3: TGTGCCAGCAGCCCACTCGGCAGAAACTATGGCTACACCTTC. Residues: CASSPLGRNYGYTF. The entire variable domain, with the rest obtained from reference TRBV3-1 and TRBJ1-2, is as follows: DTAVSQTPKYLVTQMGNDKSIKCEQNLGHDTMYWYKQDSKKFLKIMFSYNNKELIINETVPNRFSPKSPDKAHLNLHINSLELGDSAVYFCASSPLGRNYGYTFGSGTRLTVV.

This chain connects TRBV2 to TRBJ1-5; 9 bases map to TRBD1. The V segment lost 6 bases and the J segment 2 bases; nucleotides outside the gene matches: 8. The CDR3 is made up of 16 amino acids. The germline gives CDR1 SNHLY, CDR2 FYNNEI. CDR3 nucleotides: TGTGCCAGCAGCATACAGGGGGCTACGGGCAATCAGCCCCAGCATTTT. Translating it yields CASSIQGATGNQPQHF.

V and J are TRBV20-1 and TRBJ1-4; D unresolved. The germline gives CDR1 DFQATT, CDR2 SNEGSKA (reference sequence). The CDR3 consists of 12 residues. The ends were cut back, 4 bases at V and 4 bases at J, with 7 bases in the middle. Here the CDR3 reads CSANSLNEKLFF. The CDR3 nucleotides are TGCAGTGCTAACAGCCTTAATGAAAAACTGTTTTTT.

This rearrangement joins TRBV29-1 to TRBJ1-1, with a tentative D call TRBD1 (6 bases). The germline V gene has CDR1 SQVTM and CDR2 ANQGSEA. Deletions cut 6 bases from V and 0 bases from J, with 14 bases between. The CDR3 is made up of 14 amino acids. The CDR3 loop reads CSVVTQGMNTEAFF. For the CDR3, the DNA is TGCAGCGTCGTAACACAGGGAATGAACACTGAAGCTTTCTTT. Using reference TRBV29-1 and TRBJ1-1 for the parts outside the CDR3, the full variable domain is SAVISQKPSRDICQRGTSLTIQCQVDSQVTMMFWYRQQPGQSLTLIATANQGSEATYESGFVIDKFPISRPNLTFSTLTVSNMSPEDSSIYLCSVVTQGMNTEAFFGQGTRLTVV.